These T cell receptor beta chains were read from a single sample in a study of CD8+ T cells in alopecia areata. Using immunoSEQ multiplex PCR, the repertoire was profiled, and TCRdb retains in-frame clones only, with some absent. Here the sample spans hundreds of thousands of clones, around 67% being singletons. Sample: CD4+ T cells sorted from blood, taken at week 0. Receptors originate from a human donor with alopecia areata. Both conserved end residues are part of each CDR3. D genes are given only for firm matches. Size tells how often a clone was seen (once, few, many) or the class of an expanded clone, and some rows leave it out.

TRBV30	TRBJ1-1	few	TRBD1	TGTGCCTGGAGTCCCGGGACAGGGGTAGCTGAAGCTTTCTTT	CAWSPGTGVAEAFF
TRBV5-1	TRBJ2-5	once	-	TGCGCCAGCAGCTTGGCACAGGGCGAAGAGACCCAGTACTTC	CASSLAQGEETQYF
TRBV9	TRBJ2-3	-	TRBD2	TGTGCCAGCAGCGTAGAGCCAGCGGGGGGACAAACAGATACGCAGTATTTT	CASSVEPAGGQTDTQYF
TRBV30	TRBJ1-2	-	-	TGTGCCTGGAGTTTGGGGGGGAGCTATGGCTACACCTTC	CAWSLGGSYGYTF
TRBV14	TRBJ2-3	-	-	TGTGCCAGCAGCCAAGAAGTGGCAGATACGCAGTATTTT	CASSQEVADTQYF
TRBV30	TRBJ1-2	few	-	TGTGCCTGGAGTGTACGAGACAGAAACACCTTC	CAWSVRDRNTF
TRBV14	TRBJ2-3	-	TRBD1	TGTGCCAGCAGCCGTCCAGCCGGGACAGGGAGGGATACGCAGTATTTT	CASSRPAGTGRDTQYF
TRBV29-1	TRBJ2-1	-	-	TGCAGCGTTGATAGGGGCGGTGCCTACAATGAGCAGTTCTTC	CSVDRGGAYNEQFF
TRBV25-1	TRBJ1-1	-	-	TGTGCCAGCAGGGCCCTGACAATGAACACTGAAGCTTTCTTT	CASRALTMNTEAFF
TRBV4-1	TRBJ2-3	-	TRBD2	TGCGCCAGCAGCCCATACGGGACTAGCGGCCTCCCTAGCACAGATACGCAGTATTTT	CASSPYGTSGLPSTDTQYF
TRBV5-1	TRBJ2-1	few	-	TGCGCCAGCAGCTCGGGACTGGTTTTAAACTCCTACAATGAGCAGTTCTTC	CASSSGLVLNSYNEQFF
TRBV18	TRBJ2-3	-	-	TGTGCCAGCTCCCGAGACAGCACAGATACGCAGTATTTT	CASSRDSTDTQYF
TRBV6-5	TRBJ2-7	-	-	TGTGCCAGCAGTTACAGGGACGAGCAGTACTTC	CASSYRDEQYF
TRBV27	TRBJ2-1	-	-	TGTGCCAGCAGTTTTAGGGGGGATAGATACTACAATGAGCAGTTCTTC	CASSFRGDRYYNEQFF
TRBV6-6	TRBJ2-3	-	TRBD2	TGTGCCACGGTGGGGCGGGGGTTCACAGATACGCAGTATTTT	CATVGRGFTDTQYF
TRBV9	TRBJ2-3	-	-	TGTGCCAGCAGCCGTGACGGGCGAATTAGCACAGATACGCAGTATTTT	CASSRDGRISTDTQYF
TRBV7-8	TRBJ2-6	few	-	TGTGCCAGCAGCTTAGTTTTCCTCTCCGGGGCCAACGTCCTGACTTTC	CASSLVFLSGANVLTF
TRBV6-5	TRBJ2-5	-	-	TGTGCCAGCAGCCCGATGCAGGGGGAGGGGGAGACCCAGTACTTC	CASSPMQGEGETQYF
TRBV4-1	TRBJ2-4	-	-	TGCGCCAGCAGCCAAGATTCTGGCAGTCTAGCCAAAAACATTCAGTACTTC	CASSQDSGSLAKNIQYF
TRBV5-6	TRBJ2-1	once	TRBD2	TGTGCCAGCAGCCCCCCTCCCCTAGCGGAGGACAATGAGCAGTTCTTC	CASSPPPLAEDNEQFF
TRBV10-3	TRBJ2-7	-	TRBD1	TGTGCCATCGGCGGGACAGGGTTCGAGCAGTACTTC	CAIGGTGFEQYF
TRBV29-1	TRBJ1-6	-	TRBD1	TGCAGCGCCGGGACAGGGAGTTCACCCCTCCACTTT	CSAGTGSSPLHF
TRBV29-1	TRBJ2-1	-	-	TGCAGCGTTGATAGGCGGGACGGGTACAATGAGCAGTTCTTC	CSVDRRDGYNEQFF
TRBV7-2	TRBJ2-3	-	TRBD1	TGTGCCAGCAGTCCGGGACAGGGTTACGATACGCAGTATTTT	CASSPGQGYDTQYF
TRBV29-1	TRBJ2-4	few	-	TGCAGCGTTGAAGATAGGGGTCAGGTAGCCAAAAACATTCAGTACTTC	CSVEDRGQVAKNIQYF
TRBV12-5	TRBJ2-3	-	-	TGTGCTAGTGGTTTCCACCCCAGCACAGATACGCAGTATTTT	CASGFHPSTDTQYF
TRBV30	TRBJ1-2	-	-	TGTGCCTGGAGCGGGGGAGGGGACTATGGCTACACCTTC	CAWSGGGDYGYTF
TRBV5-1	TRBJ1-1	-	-	TGCGCCAGCAGCTTGTCCCCAGGAGCTAACACTGAAGCTTTCTTT	CASSLSPGANTEAFF
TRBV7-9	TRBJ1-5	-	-	TGTGCCAGCAGCCCGGGAGGCAGTAGCAATCAGCCCCAGCATTTT	CASSPGGSSNQPQHF
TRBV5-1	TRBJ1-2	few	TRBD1	TGCGCCAGCAGCTTTGGACAGGGTGGTGGCTACACCTTC	CASSFGQGGGYTF
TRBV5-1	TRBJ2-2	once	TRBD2	TGCGCCAGCAGCAAGGGACTAGCGGGGACCGGGGAGCTGTTTTTT	CASSKGLAGTGELFF
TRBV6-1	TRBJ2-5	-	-	TGTGCCAGCAGTAACCTACAAGAGACCCAGTACTTC	CASSNLQETQYF
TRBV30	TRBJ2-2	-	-	TGTGCCTGGAGTCGAGGGCGGTTTTTTCGGGAAACCGGGGAGCTGTTTTTT	CAWSRGRFFRETGELFF
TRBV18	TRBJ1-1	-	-	TGTGCCAGCTCACCCCTAGATGGTGAAGCTTTCTTT	CASSPLDGEAFF
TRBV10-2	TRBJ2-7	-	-	TGCGCCAGCTCCCAGGGGGGGCCCAACGAGCAGTACTTC	CASSQGGPNEQYF
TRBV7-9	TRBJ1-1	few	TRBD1	TGTGCCAGCAGCCCCCAGGGGGCTTCGGGCACTGAAGCTTTCTTT	CASSPQGASGTEAFF
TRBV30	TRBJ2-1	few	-	TGTGCCTGGAGTTTACTAGACAGCAGTTACAATGAGCAGTTCTTC	CAWSLLDSSYNEQFF
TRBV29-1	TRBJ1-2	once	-	TGCAGCGTTTGGGACCGAGGAGGCTATGGCTACACCTTC	CSVWDRGGYGYTF
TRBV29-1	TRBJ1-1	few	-	TGCAGCGCTAGCCTCGAACGGACTGAAGCTTTCTTT	CSASLERTEAFF
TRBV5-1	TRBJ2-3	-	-	TGCGCCAGCAGCTTGCGGGGACTCGGCACAGATACGCAGTATTTT	CASSLRGLGTDTQYF